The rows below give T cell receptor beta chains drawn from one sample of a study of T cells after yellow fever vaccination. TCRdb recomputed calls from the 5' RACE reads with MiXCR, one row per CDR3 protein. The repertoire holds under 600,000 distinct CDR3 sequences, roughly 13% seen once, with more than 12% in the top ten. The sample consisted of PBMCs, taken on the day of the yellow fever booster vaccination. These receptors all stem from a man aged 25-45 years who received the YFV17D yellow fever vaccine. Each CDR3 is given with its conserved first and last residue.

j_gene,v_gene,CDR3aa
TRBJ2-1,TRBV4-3,CASSQWLAGNYNEQFF
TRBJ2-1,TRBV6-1,CASRVTNTNEQFF
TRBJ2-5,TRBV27,CASSFAGRQETQYF
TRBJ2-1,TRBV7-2,CASSWSSGGGNNEQFF
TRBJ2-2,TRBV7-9,CASSPMRRNTGELFF
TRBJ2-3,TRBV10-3,CAISGFRDRATTDTQYF
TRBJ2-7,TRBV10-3,CAISERSTRFGEQYF
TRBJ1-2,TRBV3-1,CASSGPSVGYYGYTF
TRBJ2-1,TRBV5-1,CASSHIPDYNEQFF
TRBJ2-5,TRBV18,CASSPDYETQYF
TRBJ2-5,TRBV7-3,CASSTGGAGGETQYF
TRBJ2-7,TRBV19,CATGRGGGRTAFEQYF
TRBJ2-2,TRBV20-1,CSASSGLRNTGELFF
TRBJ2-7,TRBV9,CASSSRESYEQYF
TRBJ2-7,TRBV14,CARSHVSSEQYF
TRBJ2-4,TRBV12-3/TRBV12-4,CASSLARFDANIQYF
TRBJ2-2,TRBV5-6,CASSLEGGARTGELFF
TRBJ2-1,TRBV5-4,CASSLLQGGSYNEQFF
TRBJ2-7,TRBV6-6,CASTQGPTGEQYF
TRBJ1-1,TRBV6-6,CASRDNVNTEAFF
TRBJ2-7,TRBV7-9,CASSLGWGAEEQYF
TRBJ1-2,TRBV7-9,CASSLEGQGGYTF
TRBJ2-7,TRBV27,CASSRVGTLTYEQYF
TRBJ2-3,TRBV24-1,CATSDPRSTDTQYF
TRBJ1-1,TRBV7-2,CASSFRRFEALF
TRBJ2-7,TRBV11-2,CASSFLAGVSYEQYF
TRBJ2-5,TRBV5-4,CASSSAGLADQETQYF
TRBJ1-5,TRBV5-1,CASSPGTENQPQHF
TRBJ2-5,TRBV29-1,CSVVPGYQETQYF
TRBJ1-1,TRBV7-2,CASSLVVDTEAFF
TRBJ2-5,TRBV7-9,CASSHGTGGGEETQYF
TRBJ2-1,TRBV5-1,CASRGVVGGGQGLNEQFF
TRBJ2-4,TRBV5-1,CASSLRTGSNNIQYF
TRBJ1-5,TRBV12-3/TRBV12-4,CASRDRGVNQPQHF
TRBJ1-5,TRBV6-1,CASSDQGGQPQHF
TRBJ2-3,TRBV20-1,CSAAIWDSGLGDTQYF
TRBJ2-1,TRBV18,CASSRDRGDEQFF